Shown below are 8 T cell receptor beta chains from a single sample sequenced in a study of T cells after yellow fever vaccination. Each CDR3 protein gets one entry after TCRdb re-called the 5' RACE reads with MiXCR. The sample has around 590,000 distinct CDR3 sequences; around 12% are singletons. The material was PBMCs, obtained on the day of the yellow fever booster vaccination. The receptors were gathered from a man aged 30-40 years who received the YFV17D yellow fever vaccine.

This sequence joins TRBV20-1 and TRBJ1-6, with D unclear. Germline CDR1 and CDR2: DFQATT and SNEGSKA (reference sequence). There are 15 residues in the CDR3. Trimming left V 0 bases short and J 4 bases short, with 10 bases between. The CDR3 protein is CSAREGTTYNSPLHF. The CDR3 DNA follows: TGCAGTGCTAGAGAAGGCACAACTTATAATTCACCCCTCCACTTT.

A few counts support this clonotype. V usage is TRBV7-2 and J usage is TRBJ1-3; a weak D match, TRBD1 (5 bases). The CDR3 consists of 16 residues. V shed 1 base and J shed 0 bases, with 10 bases lying between them. Germline V lookup: CDR1 SGHTA, CDR2 FQGNSA. Written as DNA, the CDR3 is TGTGCCAGCAGCTTAGGAGGGGTCAGCTCTGGAAACACCATATATTTT. Translation: CASSLGGVSSGNTIYF.

The rearrangement uses TRBV7-9 and TRBJ2-1; a weak D match, TRBD2 (6 bases). Trimming shortened V by 4 bases and J by 2 bases, and 12 bases separated the two germline ends. The CDR3 contains 15 residues. CDR1 is SEHNR and CDR2 is FQNEAQ in the germline V gene (reference sequence). The CDR3: CASSYTSSAYNEQFF. In nucleotides, the CDR3 is TGTGCCAGCAGCTACACTAGCAGTGCCTACAATGAGCAGTTCTTC.

This clonotype was seen only a few times. V is TRBV20-1 and J is TRBJ2-3; 7 nucleotides match TRBD1. Germline V gives CDR1 DFQATT, CDR2 SNEGSKA (reference sequence). V shed 5 bases and J 2 bases; nucleotides not matched to a gene: 4. The CDR3 consists of 13 residues. This CDR3 reads CSAEDRYTDTQYF. As DNA, the CDR3 is TGCAGTGCTGAGGACAGGTACACAGATACGCAGTATTTT.

This clonotype has just a few counts. The chain carries TRBV29-1 and TRBJ2-5; D call uncertain. Germline-derived CDR1 and CDR2 are SQVTM and ANQGSEA. The ends were cut back, 5 bases at V and 3 bases at J, with 10 bases in the middle. The CDR3 runs to 12 residues. The CDR3 loop is CSVLLGKETQYF. The DNA of the CDR3 is TGCAGCGTTCTCTTAGGGAAAGAGACCCAGTACTTC.

The chain joins TRBV28 to TRBJ2-2; D uncertain. CDR1 is MDHEN, CDR2 SYDVKM, per germline. V lost 4 bases and J lost 6, with 6 bases in between. CDR3 length: 12 residues. The CDR3 coding sequence is TGTGCCAGCAGTTCTTACCCCGGGGAGCTGTTTTTT. The encoded protein is CASSSYPGELFF. Full variable domain (missing parts from reference TRBV28 and TRBJ2-2): DVKVTQSSRYLVKRTGEKVFLECVQDMDHENMFWYRQDPGLGLRLIYFSYDVKMKEKGDIPEGYSVSREKKERFSLILESASTNQTSMYLCASSSYPGELFFGEGSRLTVL.

This clonotype occurred a few times. This chain links TRBV6-1 with TRBJ2-1; 12 bases fit TRBD2. The CDR3 loop spans 16 amino acids. Germline values: CDR1 MNHNS, CDR2 SASEGT. V trimming: 5 bases; J trimming: 8 bases; junction bases outside the gene matches: 10. As DNA, the CDR3 is TGTGCCAGCAGTCCACGGAGACTAGCGGGAGTCTATGAGCAGTTCTTC. Amino acid sequence: CASSPRRLAGVYEQFF.

The sample holds many counts of this clonotype. The chain has TRBV7-2 and TRBJ2-1, with D possibly matching TRBD2 (6 bases). The CDR3 runs to 14 residues. The V end was cut by 5 bases, the J end by 6 bases, with 14 bases between. The germline V gene encodes CDR1 SGHTA and CDR2 FQGNSA. The CDR3 DNA follows: TGTGCCAGCAGCCGCCTGATGGGAGGCAATGAGCAGTTCTTC. Amino acids: CASSRLMGGNEQFF.